One sample yielded the 12 T cell receptor beta chains listed below, sequenced in a study of tumor-infiltrating lymphocytes in primary liver carcinoma. The blood RNA (from unsorted whole blood) was obtained, and germline DNA was also extracted. The investigators made TCR beta cDNA from roughly 0.45 ug total RNA, using a constant-region primer. Library construction for TCR beta comprised three nested multiplex PCR rounds performed with slightly modified ARM-PCR. The first two PCR rounds, around 11 cycles each, used TRBV1-TRBV30 forward primers and a C-beta reverse primer. TCRdb processed the multiplex PCR reads anew with MiXCR; each CDR3 protein has one entry. The sample carries fewer than 400,000 distinct CDR3 sequences, approximately 60% recorded once. Sequenced material: peripheral blood. The receptors here all came from a man aged 40-50 years with primary liver carcinoma and hepatitis B virus infection.

In this sample, this clonotype turned up a few times. The chain recombines TRBV6-4 with TRBJ2-3, with no clear D. V shed 3 bases and J shed 2 bases, with 6 bases lying between them. The length of the CDR3 is 13 residues. CDR1 and CDR2 (germline): MRHNA, SNTAGT. Here the CDR3 DNA reads TGTGCCAGCAGTGAGGCCTACACAGATACGCAGTATTTT. It codes for CASSEAYTDTQYF.

For this clonotype: A much bigger clone sits one base away, suggesting this may be a read error. V gene TRBV12-3 or TRBV12-4 combines with J gene TRBJ1-1; weak D call: TRBD1 (6 bases). The CDR3 covers 14 residues. Trimming pared 5 bases from V and 4 bases from J, leaving 14 bases between. CDR3 region: CASSPLGQTTEAFF. The CDR3 DNA reads as TGTGCCAGCAGTCCCCTCGGACAGACCACTGAAGCTTTCTTT.

Points on this clonotype: Being one base from a much bigger clone, this may be a read error. The chain recombines TRBV6-2 or TRBV6-3 with TRBJ1-5; TRBD1 might be the D (5 bases). The CDR3 is made up of 14 amino acids. Germline V CDR1 and CDR2: MNHEY, SVGEGT. V was trimmed by 2 bases and J by 5 bases, leaving 10 bases between them. In nucleotides, the CDR3 is TGTGCCAGCAGTTACCCATCGGGACATCAGCCCCAGCATTTT. It encodes CASSYPSGHQPQHF.

Regarding this clonotype: Mismatch with germline at one junction end may stem from a read error. The rearrangement uses TRBV6-5 and TRBJ2-2; 7 bases agree with TRBD1. Germline CDR1 reads MNHEY; CDR2 reads SVGAGI. The length of the CDR3 is 17 residues. The CDR3 nucleotides are TGTGCCATCAGTTACTCGATGACAGGGATTTACACCGGGGAGCTGTTTTTT. Its translation is CAISYSMTGIYTGELFF.

This clonotype turned up a few times. A much larger clone differs by one base, so this may be a read error. The chain recombines TRBV29-1 with TRBJ2-1; tentative D call: TRBD1 (5 bases). V was shortened by 0 bases and J by 3 bases, with 12 bases between the two germline ends. This CDR3 has 15 residues. The germline CDR1 and CDR2 sequences are SQVTM and ANQGSEA. CDR3 sequence: CSVEDQGTHYNEQFF. DNA of the CDR3: TGCAGCGTTGAAGATCAGGGTACCCACTACAATGAGCAGTTCTTC.

This clonotype was counted ten times or more. V and J are TRBV5-6 and TRBJ2-1; D uncertain. This CDR3 has 16 amino acids. Germline lookup yields CDR1 SGHDT and CDR2 YYEEEE. V lost 1 base, J lost 0 bases, and 11 bases lay in between. The CDR3 spells CASSLFGGSSYNEQFF. As DNA, the CDR3 is TGTGCCAGCAGCTTGTTCGGCGGTAGCTCCTACAATGAGCAGTTCTTC.

The chain has TRBV11-1 and TRBJ2-1; 8 bases fit TRBD1. CDR1 and CDR2 (germline): SGHAT, FQDESV (reference sequence). The CDR3 runs 14 residues. CDR3 in amino acids: CVSTSGTGYNEQFF. DNA for the CDR3: TGTGTCAGTACCTCCGGGACAGGTTACAATGAGCAGTTCTTC.

The CDR3 DNA follows: TGTGCCAGCAGCGGCCCGGGGACTGAAGCTTTCTTT. Residues: CASSGPGTEAFF. The chain recombines TRBV7-9 with TRBJ1-1, with D unresolved. The CDR3 spans 12 residues. Trimming pared 5 bases from V and 5 bases from J, leaving 9 bases between. The germline gives CDR1 SEHNR, CDR2 FQNEAQ (reference sequence). Full variable domain (outside the CDR3, taken from reference TRBV7-9 and TRBJ1-1): DTGVSQNPRHKITKRGQNVTFRCDPISEHNRLYWYRQTLGQGPEFLTYFQNEAQLEKSRLLSDRFSAERPKGSFSTLEIQRTEQGDSAMYLCASSGPGTEAFFGQGTRLTVV.

About this clonotype: This CDR3 is missing its conserved last phenylalanine or tryptophan, likely due to a read error. This chain connects TRBV7-9 to TRBJ2-7; 7 bases fit TRBD2. Germline V CDR1 and CDR2: SEHNR, FQNEAQ (reference sequence). This CDR3 comprises 14 residues. Trimming at V came to 6 bases and at J to 0 bases, leaving 5 bases not matched to a gene. This chain's CDR3 is CASRPGGSSYEQYS. CDR3 nucleotide sequence: TGTGCCAGCAGGCCCGGGGGGAGCTCCTACGAGCAGTACTCC.

The gene calls are TRBV5-5 and TRBJ2-7; a possible D gene is TRBD2 (6 bases). Germline V gene data show CDR1 as SGHKS and CDR2 as YYEKEE (reference sequence). CDR3 length equals 14 residues. The germline V and J ends were trimmed by 0 bases and 2 bases, with 9 bases remaining between them. The CDR3 loop is CASSLELATYEQYF. The DNA for the CDR3 is TGTGCCAGCAGCTTGGAACTAGCCACCTACGAGCAGTACTTC.

The chain joins TRBV5-1 to TRBJ2-7, with D possibly TRBD2 on 6 matching bases. V was trimmed by 3 bases and J by 3 bases, leaving 16 bases between them. CDR1 is SGHRS and CDR2 is YFSETQ in the germline V gene. CDR3 size: 15 residues. In DNA form, the CDR3 reads TGCGCCAGCAGCTCGGACGGGACTCATCTCTACGAGCAGTACTTC. It is translated as CASSSDGTHLYEQYF.

The chain carries TRBV28 and TRBJ2-7, with D possibly being TRBD2 (5 bases). The CDR3 totals 14 residues. Germline assignment: CDR1 MDHEN and CDR2 SYDVKM. Trimming shortened V by 2 bases and J by 0 bases, and 8 bases separated the two germline ends. For the CDR3, the DNA is TGTGCCAGCAGTTTACCGGGGAACTCCTACGAGCAGTACTTC. It is translated as CASSLPGNSYEQYF.